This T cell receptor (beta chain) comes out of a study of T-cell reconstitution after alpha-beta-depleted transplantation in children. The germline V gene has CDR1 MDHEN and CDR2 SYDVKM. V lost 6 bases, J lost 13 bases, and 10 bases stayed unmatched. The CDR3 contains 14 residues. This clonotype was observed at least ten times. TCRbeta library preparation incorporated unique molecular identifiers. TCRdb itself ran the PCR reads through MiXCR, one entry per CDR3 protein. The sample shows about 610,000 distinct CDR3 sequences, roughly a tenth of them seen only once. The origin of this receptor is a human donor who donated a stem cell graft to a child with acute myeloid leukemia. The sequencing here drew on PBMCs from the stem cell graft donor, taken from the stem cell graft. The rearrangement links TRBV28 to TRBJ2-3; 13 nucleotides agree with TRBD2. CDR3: CASRQPLGLAGEYF. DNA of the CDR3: TGTGCCAGCAGGCAGCCGCTTGGACTAGCGGGAGAGTATTTT.